One and the same sample provided the 15 T cell receptor beta chains below, sequenced in a study of shared T cell receptors in the human thymus. The data were produced by immunoSEQ multiplex PCR, yet TCRdb's version contains in-frame clones alone and is incomplete. The table shows just under 550,000 clones, with more than 75% occurring only once. This sample was also put to use in a study of human thymus T cells.

Sequencing used thymocytes. These receptor sequences come from a boy under three years old with a congenital heart defect.

The chain couples TRBV20-1 to TRBJ1-1; tentatively, D is TRBD1 (5 bases). Germline CDR1 and CDR2: DFQATT and SNEGSKA (reference sequence). The CDR3 covers 11 residues. Deletions cut 6 bases from V and 5 bases from J, with 10 bases between. The DNA for the CDR3 is TGCAGTGCCCCGCGGGGGACTGAAGCTTTCTTT. Translated: CSAPRGTEAFF.

This clone appeared once. The chain joins TRBV7-9 to TRBJ2-7, with TRBD1 matching 11 bases. CDR3 length: 15 residues. Germline CDR1 reads SEHNR; CDR2 reads FQNEAQ (reference sequence). V was pared by 5 bases and J by 1 base, with 4 bases of the junction left unmatched. The CDR3 bases are TGTGCCAGCAGCCGCGGGACAGGGGGATCCTACGAGCAGTACTTC. The encoded protein is CASSRGTGGSYEQYF.

This clone was recorded only once. This chain uses TRBV30 with TRBJ1-4; unclear D gene. This CDR3 is 14 amino acids long. V shed 0 bases and J shed 3 bases, with 8 bases lying between them. The germline V gene encodes CDR1 GTSNPN and CDR2 SVGIG (reference sequence). The CDR3 region is CAWSVGWANEKLFF. The CDR3 nucleotides are TGTGCCTGGAGTGTGGGCTGGGCTAATGAAAAACTGTTTTTT.

The rearrangement links TRBV27 to TRBJ1-2; a weak D match, TRBD1 (5 bases). Trimming took off 3 bases at V and 4 bases at J, with 15 bases between the two ends. There are 15 residues in the CDR3. Germline V lookup: CDR1 MNHEY, CDR2 SMNVEV (reference sequence). The CDR3 sequence is CASSLEGTATYGYTF. The CDR3 nucleotides read TGTGCCAGCAGTTTGGAGGGGACGGCTACCTATGGCTACACCTTC.

The chain joins TRBV7-3 to TRBJ2-2; 8 positions agree with TRBD2. The CDR3 has 17 residues. Germline CDR1 reads SGHTA; CDR2 reads FQGTGA. V lost 4 bases and J lost 2; bases outside the gene matches: 9. CDR3 protein: CASSSHGLAGNTGELFF. CDR3 bases: TGTGCCAGCAGCTCCCACGGACTAGCCGGTAACACCGGGGAGCTGTTTTTT.

In this sample, this clone turned up once. The DNA of the CDR3 is TGTGCCAGCAGTGTTCCGACTAACACTGAAGCTTTCTTT. This encodes CASSVPTNTEAFF. V and J are TRBV6-1 and TRBJ1-1; D call uncertain. Germline V CDR1 and CDR2: MNHNS, SASEGT. This CDR3 comprises 13 residues. Trimming took off 4 bases at V and 2 bases at J, with 8 bases between the two ends.

The chain links TRBV27 to TRBJ2-7; 10 bases map to TRBD2. The trim removed 8 bases at V and 7 bases at J, leaving 17 bases unmatched. The CDR3 sequence is 16 residues long. Germline V gene sequence: CDR1 MNHEY, CDR2 SMNVEV (reference sequence). This chain's CDR3 is CASLAGAPGSGGEQYF. CDR3 nucleotide sequence: TGTGCCAGCCTAGCGGGGGCACCAGGTAGCGGAGGGGAGCAGTACTTC.

The J gene is TRBJ2-3, the V gene TRBV7-2; 8 bases line up with TRBD1. There are 17 residues in the CDR3. The J segment lost 0 bases and the V segment lost 4 bases, leaving 9 bases of the junction unmatched. The germline V gene has CDR1 SGHTA and CDR2 FQGNSA. CDR3 DNA sequence: TGTGCCAGCAGCTCGTACACCAGGGGGCGAAGCACAGATACGCAGTATTTT. This encodes CASSSYTRGRSTDTQYF.

The V and J genes are TRBV2 and TRBJ2-7; D is uncertain. Per germline, CDR1 SNHLY and CDR2 FYNNEI. CDR3 size: 12 residues. The V end was cut by 6 bases, the J end by 7 bases, with 13 bases between. CDR3: CASSLDEEEQYF. As DNA, the CDR3 is TGTGCCAGCAGCCTAGATGAGGAGGAGCAGTACTTC.

The chain links TRBV6-5 to TRBJ2-5; tentative D call: TRBD2 (7 bases). The CDR3 is 14 residues long. The germline V gene has CDR1 MNHEY and CDR2 SVGAGI. The V end lost 6 bases, the J end lost 7 bases, and 18 bases lay between the germline ends. CDR3 DNA: TGTGCCAGCAGGGGGGGGCCCCACCGGGGGACCCAGTACTTC. As protein: CASRGGPHRGTQYF.

The chain is built from TRBV7-3 and TRBJ2-5; 7 nucleotides agree with TRBD1. Germline CDR1 and CDR2: SGHTA and FQGTGA. The CDR3 has 14 residues. V lost 4 bases to trimming and J lost 5 bases; unmatched junction nucleotides: 7. The CDR3 bases are TGTGCCAGCAGCTCGGGACAGTGGGGGGAGACCCAGTACTTC. Protein: CASSSGQWGETQYF.

This clone appeared once. The chain uses TRBV19 and TRBJ2-6, with D uncertain. V was trimmed by 3 bases and J by 2 bases, leaving 8 bases between them. CDR1 and CDR2 from the germline V gene are LNHDA and SQIVND (reference sequence). This CDR3 spans 15 amino acids. CDR3 DNA: TGTGCCAGTAGTATCCACAGCCCTGGGGCCAACGTCCTGACTTTC. This codes for CASSIHSPGANVLTF.

The chain joins TRBV27 to TRBJ1-4; D perhaps matches TRBD1 (5 bases). Germline CDR1 MNHEY, CDR2 SMNVEV (reference sequence). This CDR3 is built from 14 residues. V lost 6 bases, J lost 5 bases, and 13 bases lay in between. The CDR3 DNA reads TGTGCCAGCAGCCTCCGGGGGAGGAATGAAAAACTGTTTTTT. Residues: CASSLRGRNEKLFF.

V gene TRBV5-4 combines with J gene TRBJ2-1; TRBD1 is a possible D gene (6 bases). The CDR3 is made up of 11 amino acids. The ends were cut back, 3 bases at V and 10 bases at J, with 8 bases in the middle. Germline V gene sequence: CDR1 SGHNT, CDR2 YYREEE (reference sequence). Here the CDR3 DNA reads TGTGCCAGCAGCTACGGGACAGAGCAGTTCTTC. It specifies CASSYGTEQFF.

The rearrangement uses TRBV5-6 and TRBJ2-5; tentatively, D is TRBD2 (7 bases). V was pared by 6 bases and J by 2 bases, with 14 bases between. Germline values: CDR1 SGHDT, CDR2 YYEEEE. The CDR3 extends over 14 amino acids. The CDR3 DNA follows: TGTGCCAGCAAGGGGGGGACGGAGCAAGAGACCCAGTACTTC. Its protein is CASKGGTEQETQYF. Filled out from reference TRBV5-6 and TRBJ2-5, the complete variable domain reads DAGVTQSPTHLIKTRGQQVTLRCSPKSGHDTVSWYQQALGQGPQFIFQYYEEEERQRGNFPDRFSGHQFPNYSSELNVNALLLGDSALYLCASKGGTEQETQYFGPGTRLLVL.